This T cell receptor beta chain was profiled in a study of shared clonotypes between healthy human individuals. Data came from immunoSEQ multiplex PCR; TCRdb stores just in-frame clones and leaves some out. The sample records about 2.3 million clones, approximately 95% being singletons. V was pared by 3 bases and J by 2 bases, with 15 bases between. The CDR3 spans 16 residues. Germline lookup yields CDR1 LNHDA and CDR2 SQIVND (reference sequence). The chain carries TRBV19 and TRBJ2-3; either TRBD1 or TRBD2 may supply D (5 bases each). What was sequenced was naive CD4+ T cells from PBMCs. The subset here: CD45RA+ positively selected. The clonotype comes from a man aged 18 to 29 in good health. Some clones in this sample may be carry-over from other donors' samples. The CDR3 bases are TGTGCCAGTAGTATTCTAGGGGAGTCGGACACAGATACGCAGTATTTT. Amino acids: CASSILGESDTDTQYF.